The present entry profiles one TCR beta chain with its context. Its antigen remains unknown. This record comes from a study of T cell repertoires in cytomegalovirus infection. Overall study: Evidence of both CMV infection and a matching HLA type came from public TCR beta signatures.

Notes on the study in general: Summed frequency of shared TCR beta families picked out CMV carriers who also had the relevant HLA. Clonotype analysis showed dominance of the ex vivo response by HLA-C-restricted CMV-specific TCR beta clonotypes.

The CDR3 has 14 amino acids. Germline V gene data show CDR1 as SGHDT and CDR2 as YYEEEE. Trimming cost V 0 bases and J 2 bases, with 7 bases left between them. TCRdb recomputed calls from the reads with MiXCR, one row per CDR3 protein. The table includes fewer than 300,000 distinct CDR3 sequences, under 30% detected once. The chain carries TRBV5-6 and TRBJ2-3; no definite D call. Sequencing used PBMCs. The sequence came from a human donor in good health (CMV status not recorded). Some clones in this sample may be carry-over from other donors' samples. CDR3 sequence reads: CASSLVFSTDTQYF. DNA for the CDR3: TGTGCCAGCAGCTTGGTTTTCTCCACAGATACGCAGTATTTT. Full variable domain (rest looked up from reference TRBV5-6 and TRBJ2-3): DAGVTQSPTHLIKTRGQQVTLRCSPKSGHDTVSWYQQALGQGPQFIFQYYEEEERQRGNFPDRFSGHQFPNYSSELNVNALLLGDSALYLCASSLVFSTDTQYFGPGTRLTVL.